This T cell receptor beta chain was documented in a study of T cell changes during pregnancy in multiple sclerosis. The CDR3 totals 16 residues. Germline V gene lookup returns CDR1 MNHNY and CDR2 SVGAGI (reference sequence). The ends were cut back, 7 bases at V and 8 bases at J, with 21 bases in the middle. Sequenced by immunoSEQ multiplex PCR; TCRdb stores in-frame clones only, minus some. The sample shows tens of thousands of clones, around 91% of them seen only once. The sequencing used CD8+ T cells from peripheral blood mononuclear cells, collected in the second trimester of pregnancy. This receptor was taken from a female donor with multiple sclerosis, enrolled in a pregnancy study. This sequence joins TRBV6-6 and TRBJ1-6, with D unclear. In nucleotides, the CDR3 is TGTGCCAGCACCCCCGGAGTAACTATTAAATATTCACCCCTCCACTTT. Protein: CASTPGVTIKYSPLHF.